Sequencing of this T cell receptor beta chain was carried out in a study of blood T cell repertoires in COVID-19. Across the whole study: PBMCs, B-cell-depleted T cells, or T cells were the source of the cDNA or gDNA that made up the material.

The study drew participants aged about 18 to 90 years from some 23 US areas. Clinical history reported by participants formed the basis on which cohorts were assigned. All recovered Cohort 3 donors got two negative PCRs, got clearance, or saw symptom resolution. V shed 4 bases, J shed 4 bases, and the junction held 13 bases outside the gene matches. Germline V gives CDR1 SQVTM, CDR2 ANQGSEA. There are 16 residues in the CDR3. Only in-frame clones appear in the TCRdb table, and some are missing; sequencing was by immunoSEQ multiplex PCR. The profile shows approximately 230,000 clones, 86% of them singletons.

Material for sequencing was PBMCs or T cells enriched from blood (not recorded which). This receptor was taken from a man aged 18 to 29 who had recovered from COVID-19. The V gene is TRBV29-1, the J gene TRBJ2-5; TRBD2 matches at 9 bases. This chain's CDR3 is CSVVQVGGRGRETQYF. DNA of the CDR3: TGCAGCGTTGTTCAGGTTGGCGGGAGGGGCCGAGAGACCCAGTACTTC.